Listed below are T cell receptor beta chains from one sample, sequenced in a study of T cell repertoires in cytomegalovirus infection. Using its own MiXCR run on the reads, TCRdb lists one record per CDR3 protein. The data show 550,000 to 850,000 distinct CDR3 sequences, about 33% seen once. Their antigens remain unidentified. Sequenced material: cultured PBMCs, taken from culture after CMV antigen stimulation. These receptors came from a human donor in good health (CMV status not recorded). Some clones in this sample may be carry-over from other donors' samples. CDR3s include the opening cysteine and the closing phenylalanine or tryptophan. A D gene is named only where the DNA matches it firmly. Clone size is shown for a subset of rows, as once, few, many or a class of expanded clone.

>TRBV10-3|-|TRBJ2-3|-
TGTGCCATCAGAGACGATCGAGATACGCAGTATTTT
CAIRDDRDTQYF
>TRBV6-1|TRBD1|TRBJ2-5|-
TGTGCCAGCAGTGTGAACAGGGGATTACAAGAGACCCAGTACTTC
CASSVNRGLQETQYF
>TRBV7-8|-|TRBJ1-1|many
TGTGCCAGCAGCGTTATTAGGGGCACTGAAGCTTTCTTT
CASSVIRGTEAFF
>TRBV20-1|TRBD1|TRBJ1-6|-
TGCAGTGCTAGAGATCCTGGGCAGGGGGGCCTGAATTCACCCCTCCACTTT
CSARDPGQGGLNSPLHF
>TRBV4-2|-|TRBJ2-7|-
TGTGCCAGCAGCCAAGATAGGGCCCCAGGGATGAGGGAGCAGTACTTC
CASSQDRAPGMREQYF
>TRBV5-5|-|TRBJ1-6|-
TGTGCCAGCAGCTTGCGGCTGACAGAAGGCTCACCCCTCCACTTT
CASSLRLTEGSPLHF
>TRBV2|-|TRBJ1-1|-
TGTGCCAGCAGATACCGAAATCCTCACACTGAAGCTTTCTTT
CASRYRNPHTEAFF
>TRBV24-1|-|TRBJ1-1|-
TGTGCCACCAGTGATTTCGGGAAAATGAACACTGAAGCTTTCTTT
CATSDFGKMNTEAFF
>TRBV14|TRBD1|TRBJ1-1|many
TGTGCCAGCGGAAATACAGGGGGGCATGAAGCTTTCTTT
CASGNTGGHEAFF
>TRBV10-3|TRBD1|TRBJ1-2|few
TGTGCCATCAGTGAGGGACAGGGAAGTGGCTACACCTTC
CAISEGQGSGYTF
>TRBV11-2|-|TRBJ1-5|-
TGTGCCAGCAGCCCGGACAGTTTTAGTCAGCCCCAGCATTTT
CASSPDSFSQPQHF
>TRBV14|TRBD2|TRBJ2-1|few
TGTGCCAGCAGCAAAGACCAGCGGGGGGTATACAATGAGCAGTTCTTC
CASSKDQRGVYNEQFF
>TRBV29-1|-|TRBJ2-5|-
TGCAGCGTCGCTCGCAGGGCACAAGAGACCCAGTACTTC
CSVARRAQETQYF
>TRBV7-2|TRBD2|TRBJ2-2|few
TGTGCCAGCAGCCCCCGGGTAGCGGGAGGCAAGGCCGGGGAGCTGTTTTTT
CASSPRVAGGKAGELFF
>TRBV15|TRBD1|TRBJ2-7|-
TGTGCCACCAGCAGAGCCGACAGGGTGAACTACGAGCAGTACTTC
CATSRADRVNYEQYF
>TRBV6-8|TRBD2|TRBJ2-3|-
TGTGCCACCACTCGGGGGGGAGATACGCAGTATTTT
CATTRGGDTQYF
>TRBV19|TRBD1|TRBJ1-1|-
TGTGCCAGTAGTCCCTTAGGGACAGGTCTATGGAACACTGAAGCTTTCTTT
CASSPLGTGLWNTEAFF
>TRBV7-9|-|TRBJ1-2|-
TGTGCCACCGGCTCTACAGGGCTCTATGGCTACACCTTC
CATGSTGLYGYTF
>TRBV6-2/TRBV6-3|-|TRBJ2-7|many
TGTGCCAGCAGCGTCAATGGACAGTTAATATCCTACGAGCAGTACTTC
CASSVNGQLISYEQYF
>TRBV12-3/TRBV12-4|TRBD1|TRBJ2-3|-
TGTGCCAGCAGTCGAGCCCTCTTACAGGGGTTGGCCACAGATACGCAGTATTTT
CASSRALLQGLATDTQYF
>TRBV28|-|TRBJ2-3|few
TGTGCCAGCACATCAGGGGCCGCCGGCGCAGATACGCAGTATTTT
CASTSGAAGADTQYF
>TRBV7-8|TRBD1|TRBJ1-4|many
TGTGCCAGCAGCGTACAGGGGGTGACTAATGAAAAACTGTTTTTT
CASSVQGVTNEKLFF
>TRBV5-4|-|TRBJ1-2|-
TGTGCCAGCAGCTTGGACAGGGTAAACTATGGCTACACCTTC
CASSLDRVNYGYTF
>TRBV2|TRBD1|TRBJ2-1|few
TGTGCCAGCAGTGACCCTCGGACAGGGGATGAGCAGTTCTTC
CASSDPRTGDEQFF